The next 26 T cell receptor beta chains were all read from a single sample in a study of cytomegalovirus exposure and HLA in healthy donors. In the PCR, 60 Vbeta and 13 Jbeta primers were used. Generated by immunoSEQ multiplex PCR, the TCRdb table keeps only in-frame clones and is missing some. The table lists some 130,000 clones, over 70% of them singletons. What was sequenced was PBMCs. Receptors originate from a woman in her forties in good health and CMV-seronegative.

On this clone itself: Within the sample, other DNA sequences also encode this same CDR3. The CDR3 loop reads CASRGQGETQYF. The CDR3 bases are TGTGCCAGCAGGGGACAGGGAGAGACCCAGTACTTC. This chain joins TRBV27 and TRBJ2-5; 9 nucleotides line up with TRBD1. V was clipped by 6 bases and J by 4 bases; unmatched bases: 0. In germline, CDR1 is MNHEY, CDR2 SMNVEV (reference sequence). CDR3 length: 12 residues.

V and J are TRBV5-1 and TRBJ1-6; 7 bases are shared with TRBD1. V shed 4 bases and J 7 bases; nucleotides not matched to a gene: 5. Looked up from germline, CDR1 is SGHRS and CDR2 is YFSETQ. This CDR3 comprises 14 residues. For the CDR3, the DNA is TGCGCCAGCAGCCGCGGGACAGCCAATTCACCCCTCCACTTT. Its translation is CASSRGTANSPLHF.

This clone has only one observation. The V call is TRBV19, the J call TRBJ1-1; unclear D gene. The CDR3 extends over 16 amino acids. The germline V gene has CDR1 LNHDA and CDR2 SQIVND (reference sequence). The germline V and J ends were trimmed by 1 base and 1 base, with 13 bases remaining between them. CDR3 bases: TGTGCCAGTAGTATAGCCGGACGGGGTAGGAACACTGAAGCTTTCTTT. Translation gives CASSIAGRGRNTEAFF.

This clone appeared a few times. The chain carries TRBV19 and TRBJ2-7; no clear D. CDR3 length: 12 residues. Deletions cut 5 bases from V and 9 bases from J, with 14 bases between. The germline CDR1 and CDR2 sequences are LNHDA and SQIVND (reference sequence). The CDR3 DNA reads as TGTGCCAGTAGTCAGGTTTCCAACCTGCAGTACTTC. Amino acid sequence: CASSQVSNLQYF.

V gene TRBV18 combines with J gene TRBJ1-1; 8 bases map to TRBD1. From germline, CDR1 is KGHSH and CDR2 LQKENI. There are 13 residues in the CDR3. The trim removed 9 bases at V and 0 bases at J, leaving 3 bases unmatched. DNA for the CDR3: TGTGCCAGTCGACAGGGGCTGAACACTGAAGCTTTCTTT. As protein: CASRQGLNTEAFF.

In DNA form, the CDR3 reads TGTGCCAGCAGCCAAGAAAGGAGTGCGGGAACAAACTACGAGCAGTACTTC. It codes for CASSQERSAGTNYEQYF. The chain joins TRBV14 to TRBJ2-7; maybe TRBD2 (6 bases). The germline CDR1 and CDR2 sequences are SGHDN and FVKESK. Between the trimmed V and J ends, which lost 0 bases and 3 bases, there was a span of 18 bases. The CDR3 is 17 amino acids.

This chain links TRBV7-6 with TRBJ1-2; D possibly corresponds to TRBD1 (5 bases). Germline V gene sequence: CDR1 SGHVS, CDR2 FNYEAQ. This CDR3 contains 13 residues. V was shortened by 0 bases and J by 9 bases, with 11 bases between the two germline ends. The DNA for the CDR3 is TGTGCCAGCAGCTTAGCGCAGGGCTTTCGCTACACCTTC. Encoded protein: CASSLAQGFRYTF.

This clone was recorded only once. The chain joins TRBV9 to TRBJ2-7; 12 bases align to TRBD1. The CDR3 length is 14 residues. V gave up 3 bases and J gave up 6 bases; unmatched junction bases: 4. From germline, CDR1 is SGDLS and CDR2 YYNGEE. The CDR3 region is CASSGPGQGAEQYF. The CDR3 DNA reads as TGTGCCAGCAGCGGACCGGGACAGGGGGCCGAGCAGTACTTC.

The chain is built from TRBV5-1 and TRBJ2-5; 12 bases agree with TRBD2. The CDR3 is 18 amino acids. Germline-derived CDR1 and CDR2 are SGHRS and YFSETQ. V was pared by 2 bases and J by 5 bases, with 13 bases of the junction left unmatched. The CDR3 sequence is CASSFGHLAGGSGETQYF. The CDR3 bases are TGCGCCAGCAGCTTTGGCCACCTAGCGGGAGGGTCCGGGGAGACCCAGTACTTC.

The V and J genes are TRBV7-2 and TRBJ2-1; 10 bases agree with TRBD2. Germline CDR1 and CDR2: SGHTA and FQGNSA. The CDR3 sequence is 15 residues long. Trimming cost V 0 bases and J 9 bases; bases outside gene matches: 5. CDR3 residues: CASSLAAGGPGEQFF. The CDR3, as DNA: TGTGCCAGCAGCTTAGCAGCGGGGGGGCCCGGTGAGCAGTTCTTC.

In this sample, this clone turned up once. The V and J genes are TRBV7-9 and TRBJ2-7; the D gene is possibly TRBD1 (5 bases). The CDR3 covers 14 residues. The germline CDR1 and CDR2 sequences are SEHNR and FQNEAQ (reference sequence). V lost 5 bases and J 1 base, leaving 12 bases between the germline ends. The CDR3 DNA reads TGTGCCAGCAGCCGAGGAGACAGTTCCTACGAGCAGTACTTC. Protein product: CASSRGDSSYEQYF.

This clone showed up just a few times. This sequence joins TRBV2 and TRBJ2-1; the match to TRBD2 covers 10 bases. This CDR3 has 16 residues. Germline trimming cut 1 base from V and 5 bases from J; bases unmatched to any gene: 5. From germline, CDR1 is SNHLY and CDR2 FYNNEI. The CDR3 sequence: CASSEGTSGFDNEQFF. The CDR3 coding sequence is TGTGCCAGCAGTGAAGGGACTAGCGGATTCGACAATGAGCAGTTCTTC.

The V call is TRBV7-9, the J call TRBJ1-1; no reliable D call. Germline CDR1 is SEHNR and CDR2 is FQNEAQ (reference sequence). There are 12 residues in the CDR3. V lost 3 bases to trimming and J lost 4 bases, with 6 bases between them. This chain's CDR3 is CASSLMSTEAFF. DNA of the CDR3: TGTGCCAGCAGCTTGATGAGCACTGAAGCTTTCTTT. The variable domain in full, completed from reference TRBV7-9 and TRBJ1-1, reads DTGVSQNPRHKITKRGQNVTFRCDPISEHNRLYWYRQTLGQGPEFLTYFQNEAQLEKSRLLSDRFSAERPKGSFSTLEIQRTEQGDSAMYLCASSLMSTEAFFGQGTRLTVV.

This chain links TRBV6-5 with TRBJ2-2, with 9 nucleotides matching TRBD1. The CDR3 is made up of 14 amino acids. V lost 6 bases, J lost 9 bases, and 8 bases stayed unmatched. Germline V gene sequence: CDR1 MNHEY, CDR2 SVGAGI. Here the CDR3 DNA reads TGTGCCAGCAGCCCCGGGACAGGGCCTCGGGAGCTGTTTTTT. It is translated as CASSPGTGPRELFF.

This clone was counted only a few times. The rearrangement links TRBV5-1 to TRBJ2-3; 8 bases are a match to TRBD1. Trimming cost V 0 bases and J 5 bases; bases outside gene matches: 5. CDR1 is SGHRS, CDR2 YFSETQ, per germline. CDR3 length: 15 residues. As DNA, the CDR3 is TGCGCCAGCAGCTTGGGGCAGGGGGCGTTAGATACGCAGTATTTT. This codes for CASSLGQGALDTQYF.

The chain recombines TRBV28 with TRBJ2-7; D gene uncertain. Germline lookup yields CDR1 MDHEN and CDR2 SYDVKM. V lost 4 bases, J lost 10 bases, and 17 bases lay in between. The CDR3 runs 13 residues. CDR3 residues: CASSSPAPRSQYF. The CDR3 region has the DNA TGTGCCAGCAGTTCCCCCGCCCCACGGAGTCAGTACTTC.

CDR3 DNA sequence: TGTGCCAGCAGTTTAAGAGGACAAGGGGCACCCCTCCACTTT. Protein sequence: CASSLRGQGAPLHF. This sequence joins TRBV27 and TRBJ1-6; TRBD1 might be the D (5 bases). The CDR3 spans 14 residues. V lost 2 bases and J lost 11, with 13 bases in between. In germline, CDR1 is MNHEY, CDR2 SMNVEV (reference sequence).

The chain uses TRBV28 and TRBJ2-3, with D possibly TRBD2 on 5 matching bases. Germline V lookup: CDR1 MDHEN, CDR2 SYDVKM. The V gene lost 8 bases and the J gene lost 1 base, with 13 bases spanning the gap. This CDR3 region has 14 residues. In nucleotides, the CDR3 is TGTGCCAGCGGACTTCATGGGGGCACAGATACGCAGTATTTT. Translating it yields CASGLHGGTDTQYF.

The chain uses TRBV4-2 and TRBJ1-6; unclear D gene. V dropped 4 bases and J dropped 0 bases, with 16 bases sitting between them. Germline CDR1 and CDR2: LGHNA and YNFKEQ. The CDR3 has 18 residues. CDR3: CASSPPPSSSSYNSPLHF. CDR3 coding DNA: TGTGCCAGCAGCCCCCCTCCTAGTTCGAGCTCCTATAATTCACCCCTCCACTTT.

J is TRBJ1-1 and V is TRBV30, with 8 bases matching TRBD1. V was clipped by 3 bases and J by 5 bases; unmatched bases: 8. The CDR3 spans 14 residues. Germline lookup yields CDR1 GTSNPN and CDR2 SVGIG (reference sequence). The CDR3 nucleotides are TGTGCCTGGAGCGACAGGGGTGGATGGACTGAAGCTTTCTTT. Residues: CAWSDRGGWTEAFF.

The chain recombines TRBV9 with TRBJ2-7; TRBD1 matches 8 bases. J was trimmed by 5 bases and V by 0 bases; bases with no gene match: 10. Germline CDR1 reads SGDLS; CDR2 reads YYNGEE. The CDR3 has 16 amino acids. The CDR3 spells CASSVEVVTGEDEQYF. The CDR3, as DNA: TGTGCCAGCAGCGTAGAGGTTGTGACAGGGGAGGACGAGCAGTACTTC. Filled out from reference TRBV9 and TRBJ2-7, the complete variable domain reads DSGVTQTPKHLITATGQRVTLRCSPRSGDLSVYWYQQSLDQGLQFLIQYYNGEERAKGNILERFSAQQFPDLHSELNLSSLELGDSALYFCASSVEVVTGEDEQYFGPGTRLTVT.

This clone appeared once. The J gene is TRBJ2-7, the V gene TRBV11-2; 8 nucleotides align to TRBD1. Germline CDR1 and CDR2: SGHAT and FQNNGV. V was clipped by 5 bases and J by 4 bases; unmatched bases: 13. CDR3 length equals 16 residues. The CDR3 DNA sequence: TGTGCCAGCAGCCGCGACTCCGGGACAGGTAGATACGAGCAGTACTTC. Its translation is CASSRDSGTGRYEQYF.

The chain joins TRBV11-3 to TRBJ2-2; 8 bases map to TRBD1. The V gene end was trimmed by 5 bases and the J gene end by 1 base; junction bases not matched to a gene: 12. The CDR3 contains 18 residues. Germline values: CDR1 SGHNT, CDR2 YENEEA. The CDR3, as DNA: TGTGCCAGCAGCCCCCGAGGGTTTACAGGGGGGAACACCGGGGAGCTGTTTTTT. This gives the protein CASSPRGFTGGNTGELFF.

The chain employs TRBV7-8 and TRBJ1-5; the D gene is possibly TRBD1 (6 bases). Germline lookup yields CDR1 SGHVS and CDR2 FQNEAQ. Trimming removed 3 bases from V and 4 bases from J, with 16 bases in between. This CDR3 spans 16 amino acids. This chain's CDR3 is CASSFLERGGNQPQHF. In nucleotides, the CDR3 is TGTGCCAGCAGCTTCCTGGAGAGGGGGGGAAATCAGCCCCAGCATTTT.

This chain uses TRBV7-6 with TRBJ1-5; possibly TRBD1 for D (5 bases). The CDR3 spans 14 residues. The ends were cut back, 5 bases at V and 7 bases at J, with 15 bases in the middle. The germline gives CDR1 SGHVS, CDR2 FNYEAQ. The CDR3 protein is CASSPSLQEQPQHF. For the CDR3, the DNA is TGTGCCAGCAGCCCTTCACTACAGGAACAGCCCCAGCATTTT. The whole variable domain, remainder taken from reference TRBV7-6 and TRBJ1-5, is GAGVSQSPRYKVTKRGQDVALRCDPISGHVSLYWYRQALGQGPEFLTYFNYEAQQDKSGLPNDRFSAERPEGSISTLTIQRTEQRDSAMYRCASSPSLQEQPQHFGDGTRLSIL.

The CDR3: CASSSSGGSYEQYF. The CDR3 bases are TGCGCCAGCAGTTCTAGCGGGGGCTCCTACGAGCAGTACTTC. The J gene is TRBJ2-7, the V gene TRBV10-2, with 10 bases that match TRBD2. The V gene end was trimmed by 5 bases and the J gene end by 0 bases; junction bases not matched to a gene: 1. The CDR3 has 14 residues. Per germline, CDR1 WSHSY and CDR2 SAAADI.